Described below is a single T cell receptor beta chain sequence and its context. Antigen: not known. The CDR3 loop spans 15 amino acids. The J segment lost 4 bases and the V segment lost 5 bases, leaving 10 bases of the junction unmatched. From germline, CDR1 is LNHNV and CDR2 YYDKDF (reference sequence). Amplified regions were TCR beta CDR3 sequences from RNA transcripts. HTBI primers drove first-round RT-PCR of the TCR CDR3. TCRdb processed the multiplex PCR reads anew with MiXCR; each CDR3 protein has one entry. In the table there are roughly 500,000 distinct CDR3 sequences, 11% to 15% of which are singletons. The study left out patients who had uncontrolled infection, other autoimmune disease, pregnancy or lactation. This sample was included in a study of T cells in Graves' hyperthyroidism and ophthalmopathy. General study points: Model predictions of ophthalmopathy came a median 6.5 months before onset. Most thyroid-expanded clonotypes above 0.001 were also found in blood.

This TCR came from a young woman with Graves' hyperthyroidism that later progressed to Graves' ophthalmopathy. The sample consisted of blood. The chain links TRBV15 to TRBJ2-5; 7 nucleotides line up with TRBD1. The CDR3 DNA is TGTGCCACCAGCTTCCACAGACAGGGCGGAGAGACCCAGTACTTC. Protein: CATSFHRQGGETQYF.